These 5 T cell receptor beta chains share one sample of origin, sequenced in a study of post-analysis software for immune sequencing data. Study observations and caveats: About five TRBV segments were more frequent in patients than controls; TRBV5-6, TRBV5-1 and TRBV20-1 belonged to this group.

These receptors have no known antigen. Each TCR beta cDNA library carried unique molecular identifiers. TCRdb redid the calling of the PCR reads with MiXCR, one entry per CDR3 protein. The table lists roughly 650,000 distinct CDR3 sequences, about 60% of them singletons, with roughly 10% in the top ten. The sequenced sample was blood. Receptors were obtained from a girl between 2 and 10 years old with multiple sclerosis.

J is TRBJ2-5 and V is TRBV29-1; 7 bases are shared with TRBD1. CDR1 and CDR2 (germline): SQVTM, ANQGSEA. V lost 1 base, J lost 3 bases, and 5 bases stayed unmatched. This CDR3 spans 14 amino acids. The CDR3: CSVEGTTGKETQYF. The CDR3 DNA is TGCAGCGTTGAAGGGACGACAGGGAAAGAGACCCAGTACTTC.

V is TRBV6-5 and J is TRBJ1-2, with D uncertain. V was clipped by 0 bases and J by 8 bases, with 16 bases between them. Germline V gene lookup returns CDR1 MNHEY and CDR2 SVGAGI. The CDR3 loop spans 15 amino acids. The CDR3 nucleotides are TGTGCCAGCAGTTACTCTTCGAGTTCGAGTTACGGCTACACCTTC. This codes for CASSYSSSSSYGYTF.

This sequence joins TRBV29-1 and TRBJ1-2; D perhaps matches TRBD1 (5 bases). The V gene's germline CDR1 is SQVTM and CDR2 ANQGSEA. Trimming cost V 6 bases and J 3 bases, with 14 bases left between them. The CDR3 contains 13 residues. CDR3 loop: CSVPGWRDYGYTF. CDR3 DNA sequence: TGCAGCGTCCCAGGGTGGAGGGACTATGGCTACACCTTC.

The rearrangement links TRBV9 to TRBJ2-1; D is unresolved. Germline CDR1 SGDLS, CDR2 YYNGEE. This CDR3 comprises 15 residues. Between the trimmed V and J ends, which lost 0 bases and 8 bases, there was a span of 15 bases. The chain's CDR3 is CASSVGPSGDDEQFF. In DNA form, the CDR3 reads TGTGCCAGCAGCGTAGGACCCTCTGGGGATGATGAGCAGTTCTTC.

The V call is TRBV12-3 or TRBV12-4, the J call TRBJ1-4, with D possibly being TRBD1 (5 bases). The CDR3 length is 13 residues. Between the trimmed V and J ends, which lost 6 bases and 8 bases, there was a span of 13 bases. DNA of the CDR3: TGTGCCAGCAGGCGGGGGACGGAAGAAAAACTGTTTTTT. It specifies CASRRGTEEKLFF.